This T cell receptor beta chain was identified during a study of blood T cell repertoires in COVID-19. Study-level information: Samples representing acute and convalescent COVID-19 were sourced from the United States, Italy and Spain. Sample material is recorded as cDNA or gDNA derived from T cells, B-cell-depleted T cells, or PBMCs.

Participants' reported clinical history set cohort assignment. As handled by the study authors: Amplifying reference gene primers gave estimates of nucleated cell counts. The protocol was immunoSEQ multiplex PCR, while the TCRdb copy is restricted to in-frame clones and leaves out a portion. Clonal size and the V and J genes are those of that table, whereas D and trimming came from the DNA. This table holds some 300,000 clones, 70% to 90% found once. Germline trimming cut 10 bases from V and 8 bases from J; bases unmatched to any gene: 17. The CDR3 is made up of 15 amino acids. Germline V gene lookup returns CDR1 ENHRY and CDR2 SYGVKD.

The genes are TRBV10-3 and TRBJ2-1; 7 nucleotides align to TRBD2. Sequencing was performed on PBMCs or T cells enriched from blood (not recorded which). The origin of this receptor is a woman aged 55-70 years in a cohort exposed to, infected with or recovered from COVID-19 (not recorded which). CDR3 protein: CANKADERGRDEQFF. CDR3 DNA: TGTGCCAACAAAGCGGACGAGCGGGGTAGGGATGAGCAGTTCTTC.